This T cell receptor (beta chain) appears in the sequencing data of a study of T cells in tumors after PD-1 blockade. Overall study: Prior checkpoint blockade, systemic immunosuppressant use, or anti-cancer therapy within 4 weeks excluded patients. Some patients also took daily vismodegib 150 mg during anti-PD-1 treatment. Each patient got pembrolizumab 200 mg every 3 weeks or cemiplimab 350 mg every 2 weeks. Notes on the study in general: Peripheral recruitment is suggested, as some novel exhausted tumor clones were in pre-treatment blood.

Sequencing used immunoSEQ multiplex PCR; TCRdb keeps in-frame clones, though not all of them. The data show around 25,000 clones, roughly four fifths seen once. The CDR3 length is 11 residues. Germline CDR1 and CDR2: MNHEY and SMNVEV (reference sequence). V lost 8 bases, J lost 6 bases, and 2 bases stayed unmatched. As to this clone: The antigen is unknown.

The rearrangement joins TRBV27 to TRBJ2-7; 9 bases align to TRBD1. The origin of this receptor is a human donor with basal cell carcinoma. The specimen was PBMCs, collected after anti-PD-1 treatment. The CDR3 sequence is CASRTGAEQYF. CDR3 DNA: TGTGCCAGCCGGACAGGGGCCGAGCAGTACTTC.